This T cell receptor (beta chain) came from a study of blood T cell repertoires in COVID-19. Study at large: Material from acute and convalescent COVID-19 was sourced from the United States, Italy and Spain.

Profiling relied on immunoSEQ multiplex PCR, and the TCRdb table lists in-frame clones only, not all of them. This sample carries 400,000 or so clones, 90% of them seen once, and the ten largest clones take 0.55% to 0.75%. This clone was seen a handful of times. Recovery meant two consecutive negative NP/OP PCR tests, professional clearance, or resolved symptoms. This CDR3 is built from 17 residues. Trimming removed 0 bases at V and 3 bases at J, with 16 bases between. CDR1 is SGDLS and CDR2 is YYNGEE in the germline V gene. The sequence was obtained from a young man who had recovered from COVID-19. The specimen was PBMCs or T cells enriched from blood (not recorded which). The chain has TRBV9 and TRBJ2-1; D may be TRBD2 (6 bases). In DNA, the CDR3 is TGTGCCAGCAGCGTAGGAGGAGGCGGGAACGTCTACAATGAGCAGTTCTTC. Translating gives CASSVGGGGNVYNEQFF.